These 13 T cell receptor beta chains originate from one sample sequenced in a study of blood T cell repertoires in COVID-19. Assay: immunoSEQ multiplex PCR; the TCRdb copy retains only in-frame clones and omits some. The repertoire consists of fewer than 500,000 clones, with about 87% occurring once and the leading ten covering approximately 1.3%. Specimen: PBMCs or T cells enriched from blood (not recorded which). The source is a man aged 30 to 39 who had recovered from COVID-19.

The chain employs TRBV10-1 and TRBJ2-1; 11 bases align to TRBD2. The CDR3 has 17 residues. CDR1 is WNHNN and CDR2 is SYGVQD in the germline V gene (reference sequence). V lost 3 bases to trimming and J lost 4 bases; unmatched junction nucleotides: 8. The CDR3 region is CASSDSPLAGGYNEQFF. CDR3 DNA: TGCGCCAGCAGTGATTCTCCTCTAGCGGGGGGTTACAATGAGCAGTTCTTC.

The chain couples TRBV5-6 to TRBJ1-5, with 11 nucleotides matching TRBD1. The V gene's germline CDR1 is SGHDT and CDR2 YYEEEE. CDR3 length equals 17 residues. The junction had 6 bases not matched to a gene; V was cut back by 4 bases and J by 0 bases. CDR3 loop: CASSRTGGGYSNQPQHF. Written as DNA, the CDR3 is TGTGCCAGCAGCCGGACAGGGGGCGGTTATAGCAATCAGCCCCAGCATTTT.

This rearrangement joins TRBV9 to TRBJ1-3, with 7 positions matching TRBD1. The V and J ends lost 0 bases and 1 base, in that order; junction bases with no gene match: 1. Germline V lookup: CDR1 SGDLS, CDR2 YYNGEE. This CDR3 has 15 residues. CDR3 coding DNA: TGTGCCAGCAGCGTAGAACAGGGGTCTGGAAACACCATATATTTT. It specifies CASSVEQGSGNTIYF.

The chain recombines TRBV4-3 with TRBJ1-1; D is possibly TRBD1 (5 bases). V gave up 3 bases and J gave up 1 base, with 18 bases separating them. The length of the CDR3 is 17 residues. Germline V gene sequence: CDR1 LGHNA, CDR2 YSLEER. The DNA of the CDR3 is TGCGCCAGCAGCCAGTTTTCGATCCTGGGGGGGAACACTGAAGCTTTCTTT. As protein: CASSQFSILGGNTEAFF.

The rearrangement joins TRBV4-3 to TRBJ2-1; 9 bases line up with TRBD2. V trimming: 4 bases; J trimming: 8 bases; junction bases outside the gene matches: 18. Looked up from germline, CDR1 is LGHNA and CDR2 is YSLEER. The CDR3 runs 18 residues. CDR3 sequence (DNA): TGCGCCAGCAGCCCCCGAGGGGCCGCGGGGGGGGGTAACGATGAGCAGTTCTTC. It codes for CASSPRGAAGGGNDEQFF.

DNA for the CDR3: TGCGCCAGCAGCCAGGGGACAGGGGCTTCCTACGAGCAGTACTTC. It yields the protein CASSQGTGASYEQYF. This sequence joins TRBV4-1 and TRBJ2-7; 10 nucleotides agree with TRBD1. CDR3 length equals 15 residues. Germline assignment: CDR1 MGHRA and CDR2 YSYEKL. J gave up 1 base and V 3 bases, and 3 bases lay outside the gene matches.

The chain is built from TRBV19 and TRBJ1-4; D is unresolved. Germline CDR1 LNHDA, CDR2 SQIVND (reference sequence). V was clipped by 7 bases and J by 3 bases, with 15 bases between them. CDR3 length equals 15 residues. The CDR3 loop is CASNPGGQANEKLFF. Written as DNA, the CDR3 is TGTGCCAGTAACCCCGGTGGGCAGGCTAATGAAAAACTGTTTTTT.

This rearrangement joins TRBV19 to TRBJ1-1; D call uncertain. CDR3 size: 11 residues. Germline loops: CDR1 LNHDA, CDR2 SQIVND (reference sequence). Trimming pared 7 bases from V and 11 bases from J, leaving 14 bases between. This chain's CDR3 is CASTDRRNAFF. The CDR3 nucleotides are TGTGCCAGTACCGACCGGAGGAACGCTTTCTTT. The complete variable domain, with remaining parts taken from reference TRBV19 and TRBJ1-1, reads DGGITQSPKYLFRKEGQNVTLSCEQNLNHDAMYWYRQDPGQGLRLIYYSQIVNDFQKGDIAEGYSVSREKKESFPLTVTSAQKNPTAFYLCASTDRRNAFFGQGTRLTVV.

This clone is a singleton in its sample. This rearrangement joins TRBV6-5 to TRBJ1-4; no definite D call. Trimming shortened V by 5 bases and J by 2 bases, and 9 bases separated the two germline ends. The CDR3 totals 14 residues. Germline V gives CDR1 MNHEY, CDR2 SVGAGI. DNA for the CDR3: TGTGCCAGCAGTCACAGTTCGACTAATGAAAAACTGTTTTTT. Protein product: CASSHSSTNEKLFF.

This clone has only one observation. V and J are TRBV11-2 and TRBJ2-7, with D tentatively TRBD1 (6 bases). The V end lost 3 bases, the J end lost 6 bases, and 6 bases lay between the germline ends. CDR3 length: 11 residues. CDR1 is SGHAT, CDR2 FQNNGV, per germline. The CDR3 is CASSLDSEQYF. The CDR3 coding sequence is TGTGCCAGCAGCTTGGACAGCGAGCAGTACTTC.

There are a few counts of this clone. The V gene is TRBV18, the J gene TRBJ1-5; D might be TRBD1 (6 bases). The V end lost 4 bases, the J end lost 4 bases, and 8 bases lay between the germline ends. CDR1 is KGHSH, CDR2 LQKENI, per germline. The CDR3 has 13 amino acids. CDR3 bases: TGTGCCAGCTCACGCGGACAGAATCAGCCCCAGCATTTT. This encodes CASSRGQNQPQHF.

The chain couples TRBV6-6 to TRBJ2-6; D not certain. The CDR3 loop spans 14 amino acids. In germline, CDR1 is MNHNY, CDR2 SVGAGI (reference sequence). The V gene lost 5 bases and the J gene lost 1 base, with 6 bases spanning the gap. In nucleotides, the CDR3 is TGTGCCAGCAGTCCCTATTCTGGGGCCAACGTCCTGACTTTC. As protein: CASSPYSGANVLTF.

Notes on this clone: The same CDR3 is also encoded by other DNA sequences in this sample. V is TRBV9 and J is TRBJ2-7; the D gene is possibly TRBD1 (6 bases). CDR3 size: 14 residues. V lost 0 bases and J 2 bases, leaving 9 bases between the germline ends. Looked up from germline, CDR1 is SGDLS and CDR2 is YYNGEE. CDR3 protein: CASSVGQGTYEQYF. The CDR3 DNA follows: TGTGCCAGCAGCGTAGGTCAGGGGACCTACGAGCAGTACTTC.